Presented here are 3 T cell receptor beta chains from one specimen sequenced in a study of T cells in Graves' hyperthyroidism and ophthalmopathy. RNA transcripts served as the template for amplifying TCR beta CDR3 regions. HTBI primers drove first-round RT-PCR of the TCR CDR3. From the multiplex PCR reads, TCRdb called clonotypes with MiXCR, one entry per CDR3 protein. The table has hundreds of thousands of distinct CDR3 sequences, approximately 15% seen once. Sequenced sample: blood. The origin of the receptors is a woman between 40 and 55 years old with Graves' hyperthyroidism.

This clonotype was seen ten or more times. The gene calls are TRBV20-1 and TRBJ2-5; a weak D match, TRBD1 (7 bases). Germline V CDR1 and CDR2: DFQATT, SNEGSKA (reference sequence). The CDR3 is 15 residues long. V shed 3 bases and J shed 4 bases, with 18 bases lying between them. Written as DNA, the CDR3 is TGCAGTGCTAGTAGCTCGCGGCAGGGGGGAGAGACCCAGTACTTC. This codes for CSASSSRQGGETQYF.

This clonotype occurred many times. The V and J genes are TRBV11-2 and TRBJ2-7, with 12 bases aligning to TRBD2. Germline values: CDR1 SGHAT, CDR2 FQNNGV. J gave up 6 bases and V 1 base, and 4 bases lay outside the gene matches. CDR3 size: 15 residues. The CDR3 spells CASSLVGTSGSEQYF. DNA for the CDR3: TGTGCCAGCAGCTTAGTCGGGACTAGCGGGTCCGAGCAGTACTTC.

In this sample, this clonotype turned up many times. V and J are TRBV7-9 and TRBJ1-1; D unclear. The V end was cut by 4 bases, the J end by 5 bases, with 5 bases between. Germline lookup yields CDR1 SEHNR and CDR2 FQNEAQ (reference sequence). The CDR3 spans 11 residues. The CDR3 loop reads CASSSITEAFF. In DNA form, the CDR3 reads TGTGCCAGCAGCTCTATTACTGAAGCTTTCTTT.